The 24 T cell receptor beta chains given below trace back to one sample, sequenced in a study of immune heterogeneity within non-small cell lung tumors. Multiplex PCR employing 32 V and 13 J primers generated amplicons of the TCR beta CDR3. TCRdb re-analysed the multiplex PCR reads in MiXCR, keeping a single row per CDR3 protein. The table includes 7,200 or so distinct CDR3 sequences, roughly a fifth detected once. Genomic DNA from bulk tumor acted as the template, and 600 ng was loaded per sample. While surgery was under way, several biopsies spaced far apart were taken per primary tumor. Enrolled individuals presented with untreated, newly diagnosed non-small cell lung cancer and received curative surgery. The specimen was lung tumor tissue. The source is a man between 60 and 75 years old with non-small cell lung cancer.

By proportion, this clonotype is medium-sized. The J gene is TRBJ2-1, the V gene TRBV11-3; D gene unclear. V lost 5 bases to trimming and J lost 6 bases, with 11 bases between them. CDR3 length: 13 residues. Germline assignment: CDR1 SGHNT and CDR2 YENEEA. The CDR3 spells CASSELTGNEQFF. The CDR3 region has the DNA TGTGCCAGCAGCGAACTCACCGGCAATGAGCAGTTCTTC.

By frequency in the sample, this clonotype is medium-sized. The genes are TRBV11-2 and TRBJ2-1; tentative D call: TRBD2 (5 bases). This CDR3 region has 17 residues. V was trimmed by 5 bases and J by 4 bases, leaving 21 bases between them. Germline assignment: CDR1 SGHAT and CDR2 FQNNGV. The CDR3 protein is CASSPPGVEERYNEQFF. As DNA, the CDR3 is TGTGCCAGCAGCCCCCCCGGGGTAGAGGAAAGGTACAATGAGCAGTTCTTC.

This clonotype was seen repeatedly, ten times or more. This chain uses TRBV19 with TRBJ1-1, with 7 bases matching TRBD1. CDR1 is LNHDA, CDR2 SQIVND, per germline (reference sequence). Trimming cost V 5 bases and J 5 bases; bases outside gene matches: 11. The CDR3 sequence is 15 residues long. The CDR3 nucleotides are TGTGCCAGTAGTCCGACGACAGGGATAGTTACTGAAGCTTTCTTT. Its protein is CASSPTTGIVTEAFF.

By sample share, this clonotype is medium-sized (0.01 to 0.1%). As DNA, the CDR3 is TGCGCCAGCAGCTTGGCCGGACAAAATGAAAAACTGTTTTTT. Residues: CASSLAGQNEKLFF. The chain is built from TRBV5-1 and TRBJ1-4; tentatively, D is TRBD1 (5 bases). In germline, CDR1 is SGHRS, CDR2 YFSETQ. V was clipped by 0 bases and J by 5 bases, with 8 bases between them. There are 14 residues in the CDR3.

This clonotype has ten or more counts. This chain connects TRBV5-5 to TRBJ2-1; 12 nucleotides match TRBD2. Germline V gene lookup returns CDR1 SGHKS and CDR2 YYEKEE (reference sequence). V lost 5 bases and J lost 4; bases outside the gene matches: 4. The CDR3 is made up of 15 amino acids. As DNA, the CDR3 is TGTGCCAGCAGGTATGGACTAGCGGGGTACAATGAGCAGTTCTTC. Encoded protein: CASRYGLAGYNEQFF.

This sequence joins TRBV9 and TRBJ2-2, with TRBD2 matching 16 bases. The CDR3 is 19 amino acids. J gave up 6 bases and V 0 bases, and 8 bases lay outside the gene matches. From germline, CDR1 is SGDLS and CDR2 YYNGEE. The DNA for the CDR3 is TGTGCCAGCAGCGTAGTGGGTCCGGGACTAGCGGGAGGGCCCGGGGAGCTGTTTTTT. Its translation: CASSVVGPGLAGGPGELFF.

Ten or more counts support this clonotype. The J gene is TRBJ2-3, the V gene TRBV28, with D possibly TRBD1 on 5 matching bases. This CDR3 has 14 amino acids. Germline values: CDR1 MDHEN, CDR2 SYDVKM. With 6 bases removed from V and 4 bases from J, the gap between germline ends came to 14 bases. The CDR3 bases are TGTGCCAGCAGGAGGCAGGGTTTCCCAGATACGCAGTATTTT. Amino acid sequence: CASRRQGFPDTQYF.

About this clonotype itself: Given a much more abundant clone one base away, this may be a read error. The chain carries TRBV6-4 and TRBJ1-1, with 7 bases fitting TRBD1. Germline V gives CDR1 MRHNA, CDR2 SNTAGT. This CDR3 has 14 amino acids. V shed 3 bases, J shed 4 bases, and the junction held 5 bases outside the gene matches. DNA of the CDR3: TGTGCCAGCAGTGAAAGGGGGCTAGGCACTGAAGCTTTCTTT. Amino acid sequence: CASSERGLGTEAFF.

For this clonotype: Given a much more abundant clone one base away, this may be a read error. The chain combines TRBV9 with TRBJ2-3; 8 bases match TRBD1. This CDR3 is 16 amino acids long. Germline CDR1 is SGDLS and CDR2 is YYNGEE. CDR3 nucleotides: TGTGCCAGCAGCGCGGAGGACAGGGCGGGCACAGATACGGAGTATTTT. Its protein is CASSAEDRAGTDTEYF.

A note on this clonotype: A read error may produce the germline difference seen at one junction end. This sequence joins TRBV15 and TRBJ2-1; D call uncertain. This CDR3 is built from 14 residues. The germline gives CDR1 LNHNV, CDR2 YYDKDF (reference sequence). CDR3: CATSREGLDYELFF. As DNA, the CDR3 is TGTGCCACCAGCAGAGAAGGGCTAGATTATGAGCTGTTCTTC.

A word on this clonotype: The germline gene is not matched at one end of the junction; a read error may be the cause. V and J are TRBV9 and TRBJ2-5; maybe TRBD2 (6 bases). Germline V gives CDR1 SGDLS, CDR2 YYNGEE. CDR3 length: 16 residues. The CDR3 nucleotides read TGTGTCAGCAGCGGACCCCTGGCGGGTGGAGGGGAGACCCAGTACTTC. Translation: CVSSGPLAGGGETQYF.

Within the sample, this clonotype is medium-sized. CDR3 in amino acids: CAIRTDTYEQYF. The CDR3 DNA is TGTGCCATCAGGACAGACACCTACGAGCAGTACTTC. V is TRBV10-3 and J is TRBJ2-7, with D possibly matching TRBD1 (5 bases). The CDR3 has 12 residues. V gave up 6 bases and J gave up 2 bases, with 8 bases separating them. Germline values: CDR1 ENHRY, CDR2 SYGVKD.

The genes are TRBV29-1 and TRBJ2-4; 7 nucleotides line up with TRBD1. The trim removed 0 bases at V and 0 bases at J, leaving 5 bases unmatched. The germline V gene encodes CDR1 SQVTM and CDR2 ANQGSEA. The CDR3 contains 16 residues. CDR3 coding DNA: TGCAGCGTTGAAGATATCGCAGGGGGAGCCAAAAACATTCAGTACTTC. Protein product: CSVEDIAGGAKNIQYF.

The V and J genes are TRBV28 and TRBJ2-4; 11 bases agree with TRBD2. This CDR3 has 14 amino acids. The germline V gene encodes CDR1 MDHEN and CDR2 SYDVKM. V was clipped by 6 bases and J by 9 bases; unmatched bases: 7. CDR3 nucleotide sequence: TGTGCCAGCAGAACCCGACTAGCGGGGAGCATTCAGTACTTC. Its protein is CASRTRLAGSIQYF.

This clonotype was counted at least ten times. The chain has TRBV28 and TRBJ2-3; 7 positions match TRBD2. Germline CDR1 reads MDHEN; CDR2 reads SYDVKM. With V trimmed by 5 bases and J by 1 base, 6 bases remained unmatched. CDR3 length equals 15 residues. In DNA, the CDR3 is TGTGCCAGCAGTCCCCGGGGGGAGCGCACAGATACGCAGTATTTT. It specifies CASSPRGERTDTQYF.

By frequency in the sample, this clonotype is medium-sized. The rearrangement joins TRBV27 to TRBJ2-1; D tentatively fits TRBD1 or TRBD2 (6 bases each). The V gene lost 3 bases and the J gene lost 8 bases, with 11 bases spanning the gap. Germline V gene lookup returns CDR1 MNHEY and CDR2 SMNVEV (reference sequence). The length of the CDR3 is 13 residues. The CDR3 nucleotides read TGTGCCAGCAGTTTCTTCGGGGGCTATGAGCAGTTCTTC. The encoded protein is CASSFFGGYEQFF.

This clonotype has only one observation. V is TRBV27 and J is TRBJ2-7; D gene uncertain. Looked up from germline, CDR1 is MNHEY and CDR2 is SMNVEV (reference sequence). The CDR3 contains 14 residues. CDR3 loop: CNSSLTRRAYEQYF. The CDR3, as DNA: TGTAACAGCAGTTTAACCAGAAGAGCCTACGAGCAGTACTTC.

Of note for this clonotype: Sequence at one end of the junction differs from germline and may be a read error. The rearrangement joins TRBV6-1 to TRBJ1-2, with D hard to call. Germline CDR1 reads MNHNS; CDR2 reads SASEGT. The CDR3 is made up of 17 amino acids. The CDR3 DNA sequence: TGTGCCAGCTGTGAGGGAACCACGCCAGAAAGTTGGTATGGCTACACCTTC. It encodes CASCEGTTPESWYGYTF.

By share of the sample, this clonotype is medium-sized. The gene calls are TRBV15 and TRBJ2-7; perhaps TRBD1 as D (5 bases). Trimming took 5 bases from V and 2 from J, leaving 16 bases between them. The CDR3 has 15 amino acids. CDR1 and CDR2 from the germline V gene are LNHNV and YYDKDF (reference sequence). CDR3 bases: TGTGCCACCAGCCTGATAGGGGCGCAAGCCTACGAGCAGTACTTC. This gives the protein CATSLIGAQAYEQYF.

Many counts were recorded for this clonotype. V usage is TRBV7-9 and J usage is TRBJ2-3; D is unresolved. This CDR3 has 14 residues. Trimming took 4 bases from V and 2 from J, leaving 10 bases between them. Germline-derived CDR1 and CDR2 are SEHNR and FQNEAQ (reference sequence). The CDR3 DNA follows: TGTGCCAGCAGCTACAACCAACCCACAGATACGCAGTATTTT. Translation gives CASSYNQPTDTQYF.

This clonotype occurred many times. The J gene is TRBJ2-3, the V gene TRBV6-2 or TRBV6-3; 8 nucleotides line up with TRBD1. This CDR3 has 13 residues. Germline trimming cut 0 bases from V and 9 bases from J; bases unmatched to any gene: 2. Germline V gene sequence: CDR1 MNHEY, CDR2 SVGEGT. The CDR3 reads CASSYSRTGTQYF. Here the CDR3 DNA reads TGTGCCAGCAGTTACTCGCGGACAGGGACGCAGTATTTT.

By sample share, this clonotype is medium-sized. V and J are TRBV5-1 and TRBJ1-2, with TRBD1 as a possible D gene (6 bases). Germline CDR1 and CDR2: SGHRS and YFSETQ. V gave up 3 bases and J gave up 4 bases, with 10 bases separating them. The CDR3 spans 13 residues. The CDR3 region is CASSSGGAYGYTF. The CDR3 region has the DNA TGCGCCAGCAGCTCGGGGGGCGCCTATGGCTACACCTTC.

V is TRBV10-2 and J is TRBJ2-7, with no clear D. Trimming took off 3 bases at V and 5 bases at J, with 14 bases between the two ends. There are 14 residues in the CDR3. Germline V gene lookup returns CDR1 WSHSY and CDR2 SAAADI. CDR3 in DNA: TGCGCCAGCAGTGATAGTCGGCTCTTGAACGAGCAGTACTTC. Its protein product is CASSDSRLLNEQYF.

The chain uses TRBV10-2 and TRBJ2-2; TRBD1 is a possible D gene (9 bases). V shed 6 bases and J shed 6 bases, with 26 bases lying between them. The CDR3 is made up of 18 amino acids. The germline gives CDR1 WSHSY, CDR2 SAAADI. The CDR3 sequence is CASRPGTGTPGGPGELFF. In DNA form, the CDR3 reads TGCGCCAGCAGACCCGGGACAGGGACACCGGGAGGGCCCGGGGAGCTGTTTTTT.